These T cell receptor beta chains were read from a single sample in a study of identifying expanded T cells in peripheral blood. Libraries were prepared by immunoSEQ multiplex PCR; TCRdb keeps only in-frame clonotypes and omits some of them. Of some 80,000 clones listed, roughly 90% are singletons. The sample taken for sequencing was blood. All receptors derive from a person aged 18-70 years in good health. The conserved cysteine and the conserved F or W are not part of the CDR3 here. The order of the fields is V gene, J gene, CDR3 protein.

v_call: TRBV7-9; j_call: TRBJ2-3; cdr3_aa: ASSSGLAEADTQY
v_call: TRBV19; j_call: TRBJ1-6; cdr3_aa: ASSLTGKSPLH
v_call: TRBV6-4; j_call: TRBJ1-2; cdr3_aa: ASSDKQGANYGYT
v_call: TRBV29-1; j_call: TRBJ2-1; cdr3_aa: SVGRVNEQF
v_call: TRBV19; j_call: TRBJ1-4; cdr3_aa: ASRRTGPNEKLF
v_call: TRBV5-1; j_call: TRBJ1-1; cdr3_aa: ASSLAGLRDRKIEAF
v_call: TRBV6-1; j_call: TRBJ1-5; cdr3_aa: ASSEYLGNQPQH
v_call: TRBV7-3; j_call: TRBJ1-2; cdr3_aa: ASSPTGGRFNYGYT
v_call: TRBV5-1; j_call: TRBJ2-2; cdr3_aa: ASSLAGTGSTGELF
v_call: TRBV19; j_call: TRBJ2-1; cdr3_aa: ASRAGTELYNEQF
v_call: TRBV6-6; j_call: TRBJ1-2; cdr3_aa: ASSYSAGRNYGYT
v_call: TRBV5-1; j_call: TRBJ2-7; cdr3_aa: ASSTGTPDEQY
v_call: TRBV5-4; j_call: TRBJ2-6; cdr3_aa: ASRISSGANVLT
v_call: TRBV7-2; j_call: TRBJ1-5; cdr3_aa: ASSSTVLNQPQH
v_call: TRBV14; j_call: TRBJ1-1; cdr3_aa: ASSPMVDTEAF
v_call: TRBV10-2; j_call: TRBJ1-5; cdr3_aa: ASRDSGNQPQH
v_call: TRBV4-2; j_call: TRBJ1-3; cdr3_aa: ASGFEYSNTIY
v_call: TRBV19; j_call: TRBJ2-2; cdr3_aa: ASRFSGANTGELF
v_call: TRBV14; j_call: TRBJ2-3; cdr3_aa: ASSQDRATDTQY
v_call: TRBV19; j_call: TRBJ1-1; cdr3_aa: ASSIDRYGVNTEAF
v_call: TRBV2; j_call: TRBJ1-2; cdr3_aa: ASSGGQGPYGYT
v_call: TRBV7-9; j_call: TRBJ1-6; cdr3_aa: ASSLEGGPNSPLH
v_call: TRBV18; j_call: TRBJ2-7; cdr3_aa: ASSPSHDNSYEQY
v_call: TRBV28; j_call: TRBJ1-2; cdr3_aa: ASSLLHSDTMGNYGYT
v_call: TRBV30; j_call: TRBJ2-7; cdr3_aa: AWSRGIAATYEQY
v_call: TRBV27; j_call: TRBJ1-3; cdr3_aa: ASSPRQLLSGNTIY
v_call: TRBV5-8; j_call: TRBJ2-4; cdr3_aa: ASSLMVASGGRKNIQY
v_call: TRBV6-1; j_call: TRBJ1-4; cdr3_aa: ASSFWSREKLF
v_call: TRBV7-3; j_call: TRBJ1-1; cdr3_aa: ASSLTDREGAF
v_call: TRBV18; j_call: TRBJ2-1; cdr3_aa: ASSPRTGYYNEQF
v_call: TRBV2; j_call: TRBJ2-2; cdr3_aa: ASSIDAGELF
v_call: TRBV5-4; j_call: TRBJ2-5; cdr3_aa: ATALGQETQY